These T cell receptor beta chains were read from a single sample in a study of control samples from healthy donors and cancer patients. TCRdb's copy holds only in-frame clones and misses some; the assay was immunoSEQ multiplex PCR. Of around 45,000 clones in the sample, more than 65% were seen once. The material sequenced was formalin-fixed, paraffin-embedded tissue. All receptors derive from a male donor with melanoma. The CDR3 runs from the conserved cysteine through the conserved F or W. A D gene is named only where the DNA matches it firmly. Clone sizes are given selectively: once, few, many, or a class where the clone is expanded.

V	size	J	D	DNA	CDR3
TRBV6-5	.	TRBJ2-4	TRBD1	TGTGCCAGCAGACTGGGACAGCAAAACATTCAGTACTTC	CASRLGQQNIQYF
TRBV7-2	.	TRBJ2-1	.	TGTGCCAGCAGCATGCTATTACTAGGGAATGAGCAGTTCTTC	CASSMLLLGNEQFF
TRBV19	.	TRBJ1-1	.	TGTGCCAGTAGTATAGCCGTGAATACGAACACTGAAGCTTTCTTT	CASSIAVNTNTEAFF
TRBV19	.	TRBJ2-2	.	TGTGCCAGTAGGACAGCAGCGAACACCGGGGAGCTGTTTTTT	CASRTAANTGELFF
TRBV6-5	few	TRBJ2-1	TRBD2	TGTGCCAGTCGGAATATAGCGGGTGACAATGAGCAGTTCTTC	CASRNIAGDNEQFF
TRBV11-3	few	TRBJ1-1	TRBD1	TGTGCCAGCAGCCCCCAGCCCGGGACAGGGGGCCGGACTGAAGCTTTCTTT	CASSPQPGTGGRTEAFF
TRBV28	few	TRBJ2-5	TRBD1	TGTGCCAGCGGAGCAGGGGGCGCAAAAAAGACCCAGTACTTC	CASGAGGAKKTQYF
TRBV9	.	TRBJ2-5	.	TGTGCCAGCAGCGTAGGGTTACAAGAGACCCAGTACTTC	CASSVGLQETQYF
TRBV5-6	.	TRBJ2-1	.	TGTGCCAGCAGCTTGTTCGGAAGCCGCGGGAATGAGCAGTTCTTC	CASSLFGSRGNEQFF
TRBV11-1	once	TRBJ2-5	.	TGTGCCAGCAGCCACGTATCGACAGATTCTGGGACCCAGTACTTC	CASSHVSTDSGTQYF
TRBV6-4	.	TRBJ2-3	TRBD2	TGTGCCAGCAGTGCCACGGGGGGGAGCACAGATACGCAGTATTTT	CASSATGGSTDTQYF
TRBV24-1	medium-sized	TRBJ2-3	.	TGTGCCACCAGTGATTTGGGCGCAGGCCTAGGGACAGATACGCAGTATTTT	CATSDLGAGLGTDTQYF
TRBV28	few	TRBJ2-5	.	TGTGCCAGCAGTTTCGGGACCGATCAAGAGACCCAGTACTTC	CASSFGTDQETQYF
TRBV3-1/TRBV3-2	few	TRBJ2-5	TRBD2	TGTGCCAGCAGCCAAGACTCGGGGGGGCAGTACTTC	CASSQDSGGQYF
TRBV7-3	.	TRBJ2-2	.	TGTGCCAGCAGCGCCGAGTGGGGCGGGGAGCTGTTTTTT	CASSAEWGGELFF
TRBV28	.	TRBJ1-5	TRBD1	TGTGCCAGCAGTTTATTGACAGGGTTTCAGCCCCAGCATTTT	CASSLLTGFQPQHF
TRBV19	.	TRBJ2-3	TRBD2	TGTGCCAGTAGTTCAACCCTAGCGGGATCAGATACGCAGTATTTT	CASSSTLAGSDTQYF
TRBV27	once	TRBJ2-7	TRBD1	TGTGCCAGCAGTTTGGACAGGGAGCAGGAACAGTACTTC	CASSLDREQEQYF
TRBV10-3	.	TRBJ2-1	.	TGTGCCATCAGTGCAGGGGTTCTGGGTGGGAGGGCACGTGTTGAGCAGTTCTTC	CAISAGVLGGRARVEQFF
TRBV5-1	.	TRBJ2-3	.	TGCGCCAGCAGCTTGGCCGATAGGGTAGGGGCAGATACGCAGTATTTT	CASSLADRVGADTQYF
TRBV30	.	TRBJ2-7	TRBD1	TGTGCCTGGAGACGGAACAGGGGTCGCACCTACGAGCAGTACTTC	CAWRRNRGRTYEQYF
TRBV14	once	TRBJ2-5	.	TGTGCCAGCAGCCAGGCCATCCAAGAGACCCAGTACTTC	CASSQAIQETQYF
TRBV28	.	TRBJ1-5	.	TGTGCCAGCAGTTTATGGGGACAGCCCCAGCATTTT	CASSLWGQPQHF
TRBV12-5	many	TRBJ1-1	.	TGTGCTAGTGGTTTGGTAGGAAAGATGGCTTTCTTT	CASGLVGKMAFF
TRBV7-8	.	TRBJ2-3	.	TGTGCCAGCAGCTTAGTCGAAGCTAGCGGCACAGATACGCAGTATTTT	CASSLVEASGTDTQYF
TRBV7-9	.	TRBJ1-1	TRBD1	TGTGCCAGCAGCTTAGGTGGACAGGCGCTCACTGAAGCTTTCTTT	CASSLGGQALTEAFF
TRBV6-5	.	TRBJ2-7	.	TGTGCCAGCAGGGGAGGACCGAACGGCTACGAGCAGTACTTC	CASRGGPNGYEQYF
TRBV18	.	TRBJ1-1	.	TGTGCCAGCTCACCAAGGCCGAGCCCTGAGACTGAAGCTTTCTTT	CASSPRPSPETEAFF
TRBV2	few	TRBJ1-6	.	TGTGCCACCGGTGGAGGAGGGAATTCACCCCTCCACTTT	CATGGGGNSPLHF
TRBV6-5	.	TRBJ2-3	.	TGTGCCACCAGACCCGGGACCTCCATAGATACGCAGTATTTT	CATRPGTSIDTQYF
TRBV10-3	.	TRBJ2-5	.	TGTGCCATCAGACCGGGACAGGGGCCTAGCGGGAACCAAGAGACCCAGTACTTC	CAIRPGQGPSGNQETQYF
TRBV3-1/TRBV3-2	many	TRBJ2-3	.	TGTGCCAGCAGCCTAGCGCGCAGAGGCACAGATACGCAGTATTTT	CASSLARRGTDTQYF
TRBV4-1	few	TRBJ1-1	TRBD1	TGCGCCAGCAGCCAGGGGAGACAGGGGAACACTGAAGCTTTCTTT	CASSQGRQGNTEAFF
TRBV6-4	few	TRBJ1-6	.	TGTGCCAGCAGTGAACAGGGAAATTCACCCCTCCACTTT	CASSEQGNSPLHF
TRBV28	.	TRBJ2-7	.	TGTGCCAGCAGTTTTCAAAATTACGAGCAGTACTTC	CASSFQNYEQYF
TRBV7-3	few	TRBJ2-1	TRBD1	TGTGCCAGCAGCGTTGGACAGGGAAGCAATGAGCAGTTCTTC	CASSVGQGSNEQFF
TRBV29-1	many	TRBJ2-7	.	TGCAGCGTTCTAGACCCGGAGGGAATCTACGAGCAGTACTTC	CSVLDPEGIYEQYF
TRBV7-9	.	TRBJ1-5	.	TGTGCCAGCAGCTTAGGCGACAGCCGTAATCAGCCCCAGCATTTT	CASSLGDSRNQPQHF
TRBV6-6	.	TRBJ2-3	TRBD1	TGTGCCAGCATTAGACAGGGGGCTAAAGATACGCAGTATTTT	CASIRQGAKDTQYF
TRBV5-6	.	TRBJ2-7	.	TGTGCCAGCAGTCAAGGACAATATGTGGAGTACTTC	CASSQGQYVEYF
TRBV6-5	once	TRBJ1-2	.	TGTGCCAGCAGACTAAACTCTGAACCAGGCTACACCTTC	CASRLNSEPGYTF
TRBV29-1	.	TRBJ2-5	.	TGCAGCGTTGGTCAGTCGGTCGGTCCGCAGACCCAGTACTTC	CSVGQSVGPQTQYF
TRBV3-1/TRBV3-2	.	TRBJ2-3	.	TGTGCCAGCAGCCAAGCGGCGGTCACAGATACGCAGTATTTT	CASSQAAVTDTQYF
TRBV18	.	TRBJ2-1	TRBD2	TGTGCCAGCTCAGGACAGAGTCTAGCGGGAGGGTTCTACAATGAGCAGTTCTTC	CASSGQSLAGGFYNEQFF
TRBV11-2	.	TRBJ2-1	.	TGTGCCAGCAGCTTAGTTGGGGGTGGGCTAGCGAGCTCCTACAATGAGCAGTTCTTC	CASSLVGGGLASSYNEQFF
TRBV20-1	.	TRBJ1-1	.	TGCAGTGCTCCCCAGCCGATTGAAGCTTTCTTT	CSAPQPIEAFF
TRBV3-1/TRBV3-2	.	TRBJ2-7	.	TGTGCCAGCAGCCAATTCAGCTCCTACGAGCAGTACTTC	CASSQFSSYEQYF
TRBV14	.	TRBJ2-5	.	TGTGCCAGCGGGCGGCGGGACAGACCTGAAGAGACCCAGTACTTC	CASGRRDRPEETQYF
TRBV4-1	.	TRBJ2-3	.	TGCGCCAGCAACCAACCGCCCGGGACGGACACAGATACGCAGTATTTT	CASNQPPGTDTDTQYF
TRBV7-3	.	TRBJ2-6	.	TGTGCCAGCAGCCGAAGCGTGTCGAGCTCTGGGGCCAACGTCCTGACTTTC	CASSRSVSSSGANVLTF